These T cell receptor beta chains were read from a single sample in a study of sequential checkpoint blockade in melanoma. Profiling relied on immunoSEQ multiplex PCR, and the TCRdb table lists in-frame clones only, not all of them. The repertoire holds about 32,000 clones, around 82% seen once, with 18% in the top ten. Material: CD8+ T cells sorted from blood (inferred from file names), obtained from a patient given nivolumab and ipilimumab in sequence. Every receptor here comes from a human donor with melanoma. Both conserved end residues are trimmed from each CDR3. The order of the fields is V gene, J gene, CDR3 protein.

V gene: TRBV28; J gene: TRBJ2-5; CDR3 protein: ASSLGRGYQETQY
V gene: TRBV2; J gene: TRBJ1-1; CDR3 protein: ASSDFFGPSPEAF
V gene: TRBV2; J gene: TRBJ2-2; CDR3 protein: ASSEWAAGELF
V gene: TRBV18; J gene: TRBJ1-3; CDR3 protein: ATDTSSGNTIY
V gene: TRBV19; J gene: TRBJ2-6; CDR3 protein: ASSPGGYGANVLT
V gene: TRBV30; J gene: TRBJ2-2; CDR3 protein: AWSVLPGSGTGELF
V gene: TRBV7-8; J gene: TRBJ1-1; CDR3 protein: ASSQGGVGTEAF
V gene: TRBV6-1; J gene: TRBJ2-7; CDR3 protein: ASSAGQGVDEQY
V gene: TRBV7-9; J gene: TRBJ2-3; CDR3 protein: ARGGPSTDTQY
V gene: TRBV27; J gene: TRBJ1-2; CDR3 protein: ASSPSPRPYGYT
V gene: TRBV5-4; J gene: .; CDR3 protein: ASSMEDRGYEQY
V gene: TRBV6-5; J gene: TRBJ2-2; CDR3 protein: ASRGQGAHTGELF
V gene: TRBV6-1; J gene: TRBJ1-3; CDR3 protein: ASIPGQSSGNTIY
V gene: TRBV7-9; J gene: TRBJ2-1; CDR3 protein: ASSIGTSDEQF
V gene: TRBV5-1; J gene: TRBJ1-1; CDR3 protein: ASSPGGSNTEAF
V gene: TRBV7-6; J gene: TRBJ1-2; CDR3 protein: ASSLGAQPIQGGGYT
V gene: TRBV5-8; J gene: TRBJ2-3; CDR3 protein: ASSLVAGARTQY
V gene: TRBV28; J gene: TRBJ1-5; CDR3 protein: ATMRQGYEQPQH
V gene: TRBV7-2; J gene: TRBJ1-2; CDR3 protein: ASSLAGTGLSGYT
V gene: TRBV7-9; J gene: TRBJ2-3; CDR3 protein: ASSTRVSEGGDTQY
V gene: TRBV30; J gene: TRBJ2-1; CDR3 protein: AWSVTGERHEQF
V gene: TRBV7-6; J gene: TRBJ2-1; CDR3 protein: ASSPRRNEQF
V gene: TRBV2; J gene: TRBJ2-5; CDR3 protein: ASSITGQEETQY
V gene: TRBV27; J gene: TRBJ2-6; CDR3 protein: ASSLVYSGANVLT
V gene: TRBV5-1; J gene: TRBJ2-3; CDR3 protein: ASSLRDSSRY
V gene: TRBV9; J gene: TRBJ2-7; CDR3 protein: ASSPRYGGTYEQY
V gene: TRBV27; J gene: TRBJ2-7; CDR3 protein: ASTLGQGFYEQY
V gene: TRBV19; J gene: TRBJ2-1; CDR3 protein: ASSTRTVINEQF
V gene: TRBV9; J gene: TRBJ2-2; CDR3 protein: ASSGGQGERRELF
V gene: TRBV9; J gene: TRBJ2-7; CDR3 protein: ASSVSGQGDEQY
V gene: TRBV5-1; J gene: TRBJ2-3; CDR3 protein: ASSLGAGGYTDTQY
V gene: TRBV27; J gene: TRBJ1-1; CDR3 protein: ASSLSRGMNTEAF
V gene: TRBV27; J gene: TRBJ2-7; CDR3 protein: ASSWQGEEQY
V gene: TRBV5-6; J gene: TRBJ1-1; CDR3 protein: ASSPEGGTEAF
V gene: TRBV30; J gene: TRBJ1-1; CDR3 protein: AWSTDREKTEAF
V gene: TRBV6-1; J gene: TRBJ1-3; CDR3 protein: ASSEWVRDSGNTIY
V gene: TRBV28; J gene: TRBJ1-2; CDR3 protein: ASRPDRGNYGYT
V gene: TRBV27; J gene: TRBJ1-3; CDR3 protein: ASSQDRVGNTIY
V gene: TRBV5-1; J gene: TRBJ1-3; CDR3 protein: ASSLELGALTGNTIY
V gene: TRBV6-1; J gene: TRBJ1-5; CDR3 protein: ASSVIRGRSNQPQH
V gene: TRBV6-5; J gene: TRBJ1-4; CDR3 protein: ASSYSGTGGEKLF
V gene: TRBV27; J gene: TRBJ1-5; CDR3 protein: ASSFQDSGQPQH
V gene: TRBV7-9; J gene: TRBJ1-5; CDR3 protein: ASSRHFNQPQH
V gene: TRBV5-4; J gene: TRBJ2-7; CDR3 protein: ASSSTRYEQY